Each of the 32 T cell receptor beta chains below was sequenced from the same sample in a study of shared T cell receptors in the human thymus. Produced via immunoSEQ multiplex PCR; TCRdb's table is partial and in-frame only. Of some 700,000 clones in the sample, more than 75% were seen once. The same data also contributed to another study, on human thymus T cells.

The sample taken for sequencing was thymocytes. These receptor sequences come from a boy under two years old with a congenital heart defect.

This rearrangement joins TRBV12-5 to TRBJ2-7, with D tentatively TRBD2 (5 bases). The CDR3 is 14 residues long. Germline V gene lookup returns CDR1 LGHNT and CDR2 FRNRAP. Trimming removed 4 bases at V and 4 bases at J, with 14 bases between. The CDR3 nucleotides are TGTGCTAGTGGTTGGTCTCCGGGAACGTACGAGCAGTACTTC. Protein: CASGWSPGTYEQYF.

The chain couples TRBV4-2 to TRBJ2-1, with D perhaps matching TRBD2 (7 bases). The CDR3 length is 17 residues. Trimming took off 0 bases at V and 11 bases at J, with 23 bases between the two ends. Germline CDR1 LGHNA, CDR2 YNFKEQ. The CDR3 sequence: CASSQDRVGGPTMKQFF. Written as DNA, the CDR3 is TGTGCCAGCAGCCAAGATAGGGTCGGGGGGCCTACAATGAAGCAGTTCTTC.

The V gene is TRBV4-3, the J gene TRBJ2-1; TRBD2 aligns across 15 bases. The CDR3 has 19 amino acids. Trimming took 1 base from V and 2 from J; bases not matched to a gene: 6. Germline V gene data show CDR1 as LGHNA and CDR2 as YSLEER. For the CDR3, the DNA is TGCGCCAGCAGCCAAGGGACTAGCGGGAGGGCCGAAACCTACAATGAGCAGTTCTTC. It yields the protein CASSQGTSGRAETYNEQFF.

This rearrangement joins TRBV29-1 to TRBJ2-1, with no clear D. The germline V and J ends were trimmed by 4 bases and 4 bases, with 20 bases remaining between them. Germline V gene sequence: CDR1 SQVTM, CDR2 ANQGSEA. This CDR3 has 16 residues. CDR3 protein: CSVALKTPTGYNEQFF. In DNA form, the CDR3 reads TGCAGCGTTGCACTGAAGACTCCCACTGGATACAATGAGCAGTTCTTC.

The rearrangement links TRBV25-1 to TRBJ2-5; maybe TRBD2 (8 bases). Germline V gives CDR1 MGHDK, CDR2 SYGVNS. V gave up 1 base and J gave up 4 bases, with 19 bases separating them. CDR3 length: 17 amino acids. CDR3 amino acids: CASSESGGREEGETQYF. The DNA for the CDR3 is TGTGCCAGCAGTGAATCAGGGGGGCGGGAGGAGGGAGAGACCCAGTACTTC.

V and J are TRBV15 and TRBJ2-4; 8 bases match TRBD2. This CDR3 has 17 amino acids. Germline CDR1 and CDR2: LNHNV and YYDKDF (reference sequence). V lost 0 bases, J lost 6 bases, and 10 bases stayed unmatched. CDR3 sequence (DNA): TGTGCCACCAGCAGAGATTCAAGGGAGCGGGAGATAAACATTCAGTACTTC. Translated: CATSRDSREREINIQYF.

The chain links TRBV25-1 to TRBJ1-4; 8 bases are shared with TRBD1. This CDR3 contains 14 residues. The V gene's germline CDR1 is MGHDK and CDR2 SYGVNS. V was clipped by 3 bases and J by 6 bases; unmatched bases: 3. This chain's CDR3 is CASSDWDRYEKLFF. In DNA, the CDR3 is TGTGCCAGCAGTGACTGGGACAGGTATGAAAAACTGTTTTTT.

The chain combines TRBV5-4 with TRBJ2-5, with 8 bases matching TRBD2. Per the germline V gene, CDR1 is SGHNT and CDR2 is YYREEE (reference sequence). V shed 2 bases and J 2 bases; nucleotides not matched to a gene: 5. CDR3 size: 15 residues. The CDR3 nucleotides are TGTGCCAGCAGCTTCCCGGGACTAGAACAAGAGACCCAGTACTTC. Translated, it gives CASSFPGLEQETQYF.

This chain uses TRBV9 with TRBJ2-2, with TRBD2 identical over 10 bases. CDR3 size: 18 residues. The germline V gene has CDR1 SGDLS and CDR2 YYNGEE. V lost 2 bases and J lost 6; bases outside the gene matches: 13. This chain's CDR3 is CASSVLLRSGRAAGELFF. CDR3 nucleotides: TGTGCCAGCAGCGTCCTCCTTAGGAGCGGGAGGGCCGCCGGGGAGCTGTTTTTT.

The CDR3 bases are TGTGCCACCAGCAGAGATAGCCCAGGACAGGGAAGGGATGAGCAGTTCTTC. Encoded protein: CATSRDSPGQGRDEQFF. The J gene is TRBJ2-1, the V gene TRBV15; 8 positions agree with TRBD1. V was clipped by 0 bases and J by 8 bases; unmatched bases: 12. The CDR3 runs 17 residues. Germline CDR1 is LNHNV and CDR2 is YYDKDF (reference sequence). The whole variable domain, remainder taken from reference TRBV15 and TRBJ2-1, is DAMVIQNPRYQVTQFGKPVTLSCSQTLNHNVMYWYQQKSSQAPKLLFHYYDKDFNNEADTPDNFQSRRPNTSFCFLDIRSPGLGDTAMYLCATSRDSPGQGRDEQFFGPGTRLTVL.

The V gene is TRBV11-3, the J gene TRBJ2-5; 10 positions match TRBD2. CDR3 length: 15 residues. Per the germline V gene, CDR1 is SGHNT and CDR2 is YENEEA. The junction had 4 bases not matched to a gene; V was cut back by 4 bases and J by 2 bases. Here the CDR3 reads CASSCTTSGQETQYF. As DNA, the CDR3 is TGTGCCAGCAGCTGCACGACTAGCGGGCAAGAGACCCAGTACTTC.

A remark on this clone: An end of the junction does not agree with germline; a read error may underlie this. The V and J genes are TRBV4-1 and TRBJ1-2; perhaps TRBD1 as D (6 bases). Germline loops: CDR1 MGHRA, CDR2 YSYEKL. The CDR3 consists of 14 residues. The CDR3 is CASSQEPPGHLPYF. In DNA, the CDR3 is TGCGCCAGCAGCCAGGAACCTCCGGGACACTTACCCTACTTC.

A few counts support this clone. The J gene is TRBJ1-1, the V gene TRBV5-1; D perhaps matches TRBD1 (5 bases). The CDR3 is made up of 19 amino acids. Germline-derived CDR1 and CDR2 are SGHRS and YFSETQ. V was pared by 2 bases and J by 1 base, with 24 bases between. The CDR3 DNA sequence: TGCGCCAGCAGCTTAAGGGACTCGGGGCAGGGACCACGGAACACTGAAGCTTTCTTT. This encodes CASSLRDSGQGPRNTEAFF.

The genes are TRBV4-1 and TRBJ2-1, with D possibly TRBD2 on 5 matching bases. Germline V gene data show CDR1 as MGHRA and CDR2 as YSYEKL. The CDR3 totals 18 residues. V shed 4 bases and J shed 2 bases, with 21 bases lying between them. The chain's CDR3 is CASSPQLGSQGPYNEQFF. The DNA for the CDR3 is TGCGCCAGCAGCCCCCAACTAGGCTCCCAAGGCCCCTACAATGAGCAGTTCTTC.

As DNA, the CDR3 is TGTGCCAGCAGCCAACGGGTCGGGAGCTACAATGAGCAGTTCTTC. Translated, it gives CASSQRVGSYNEQFF. This rearrangement joins TRBV4-2 to TRBJ2-1, with D perhaps matching TRBD2 (6 bases). CDR1 is LGHNA, CDR2 YNFKEQ, per germline. The CDR3 totals 15 residues. V was clipped by 2 bases and J by 3 bases, with 11 bases between them.

The rearrangement links TRBV10-2 to TRBJ1-1, with D unclear. The CDR3 is 14 amino acids. CDR1 WSHSY and CDR2 SAAADI come from the germline V gene. The V gene lost 7 bases and the J gene lost 1 base, with 13 bases spanning the gap. CDR3 in DNA: TGCGCCAGCAAGATCCCCGAGGGGAACACTGAAGCTTTCTTT. Protein sequence: CASKIPEGNTEAFF.

V usage is TRBV28 and J usage is TRBJ2-7; 8 bases are a match to TRBD1. The CDR3 consists of 15 residues. The J segment lost 5 bases and the V segment lost 5 bases, leaving 11 bases of the junction unmatched. CDR1 MDHEN and CDR2 SYDVKM come from the germline V gene. The CDR3 nucleotides are TGTGCCAGCAGTCAGGGGGCCAGGGTTGATGACGAGCAGTACTTC. Translated, it gives CASSQGARVDDEQYF.

The V call is TRBV11-2, the J call TRBJ2-7; 9 bases align to TRBD1. The ends lost 5 bases at V and 5 bases at J; junction bases unmatched: 13. Germline assignment: CDR1 SGHAT and CDR2 FQNNGV. The CDR3 is made up of 16 amino acids. The CDR3 sequence is CASSPPGTGPSHEQYF. The CDR3 DNA follows: TGTGCCAGCAGCCCGCCCGGGACAGGGCCTTCCCACGAGCAGTACTTC.

This chain links TRBV19 with TRBJ1-2, with 7 positions matching TRBD1. The germline CDR1 and CDR2 sequences are LNHDA and SQIVND (reference sequence). V dropped 6 bases and J dropped 5; count of bases not matched to a gene: 15. This CDR3 is built from 16 residues. Here the CDR3 reads CASSPGAGGIRYGYTF. Here the CDR3 DNA reads TGTGCCAGTAGCCCCGGGGCAGGGGGTATTAGGTATGGCTACACCTTC.

The rearrangement uses TRBV28 and TRBJ2-3; TRBD2 matches at 12 bases. The germline V gene has CDR1 MDHEN and CDR2 SYDVKM. The CDR3 covers 19 residues. With V trimmed by 2 bases and J by 6 bases, 15 bases remained unmatched. The DNA for the CDR3 is TGTGCCAGCAGTTTAATTAGACTAGCGGGAGACAGATGTGGGGATACGCAGTATTTT. Encoded protein: CASSLIRLAGDRCGDTQYF.

V and J are TRBV27 and TRBJ1-2; 8 nucleotides match TRBD1. The trim removed 2 bases at V and 2 bases at J, leaving 4 bases unmatched. The CDR3 is 15 residues long. CDR1 MNHEY and CDR2 SMNVEV come from the germline V gene (reference sequence). CDR3 sequence (DNA): TGTGCCAGCAGTTTAACAGGGGGGACGAACTATGGCTACACCTTC. It is translated as CASSLTGGTNYGYTF.

CDR3 residues: CASSSGRAAYNEQFF. As DNA, the CDR3 is TGCGCCAGCAGTAGCGGGAGGGCCGCCTACAATGAGCAGTTCTTC. This chain links TRBV5-1 with TRBJ2-1, with 11 nucleotides matching TRBD2. The CDR3 is 15 residues long. The V segment lost 5 bases and the J segment 2 bases; nucleotides outside the gene matches: 3. Germline V gives CDR1 SGHRS, CDR2 YFSETQ. The full variable domain, rest sourced from reference TRBV5-1 and TRBJ2-1, is KAGVTQTPRYLIKTRGQQVTLSCSPISGHRSVSWYQQTPGQGLQFLFEYFSETQRNKGNFPGRFSGRQFSNSRSEMNVSTLELGDSALYLCASSSGRAAYNEQFFGPGTRLTVL.

The V call is TRBV6-6, the J call TRBJ2-3, with D unresolved. The ends were cut back, 4 bases at V and 4 bases at J, with 6 bases in the middle. The germline V gene has CDR1 MNHNY and CDR2 SVGAGI (reference sequence). This CDR3 contains 12 residues. The CDR3 sequence is CASSSTSDTQYF. The DNA of the CDR3 is TGTGCCAGCAGTTCGACTTCAGATACGCAGTATTTT.

The chain is built from TRBV2 and TRBJ1-4; D not resolved. The CDR3 extends over 15 amino acids. Germline V gene sequence: CDR1 SNHLY, CDR2 FYNNEI. V lost 2 bases to trimming and J lost 3 bases, with 10 bases between them. Here the CDR3 reads CASSEWAESNEKLFF. The CDR3 DNA is TGTGCCAGCAGTGAATGGGCAGAATCTAATGAAAAACTGTTTTTT.

The chain carries TRBV6-1 and TRBJ2-1; 11 nucleotides line up with TRBD2. The CDR3 has 16 residues. Germline lookup yields CDR1 MNHNS and CDR2 SASEGT. V lost 4 bases and J lost 4; bases outside the gene matches: 6. The CDR3 reads CASSATLAGGYNEQFF. The DNA of the CDR3 is TGTGCCAGCAGTGCTACTCTAGCGGGAGGTTACAATGAGCAGTTCTTC.

There are a few counts of this clone. The V gene is TRBV19, the J gene TRBJ2-2; a weak D match, TRBD1 (6 bases). The V gene lost 0 bases and the J gene lost 0 bases, with 8 bases spanning the gap. The length of the CDR3 is 16 residues. Germline-derived CDR1 and CDR2 are LNHDA and SQIVND (reference sequence). The CDR3 region is CASSIERTANTGELFF. CDR3 coding DNA: TGTGCCAGTAGTATAGAGCGGACAGCGAACACCGGGGAGCTGTTTTTT.

Worth noting for this clone: Other DNA sequences in this specimen translate into the identical CDR3. The gene calls are TRBV7-9 and TRBJ2-7; 10 nucleotides agree with TRBD2. V shed 2 bases and J 0 bases; nucleotides not matched to a gene: 1. The germline V gene has CDR1 SEHNR and CDR2 FQNEAQ (reference sequence). The CDR3 covers 15 residues. The CDR3 nucleotides are TGTGCCAGCAGCTTACCTAGCGGGAGCTCCTACGAGCAGTACTTC. Translated, it gives CASSLPSGSSYEQYF.

The chain links TRBV30 to TRBJ2-3, with unresolved D. Germline values: CDR1 GTSNPN, CDR2 SVGIG (reference sequence). The CDR3 totals 12 residues. V was clipped by 3 bases and J by 7 bases, with 11 bases between them. In DNA form, the CDR3 reads TGTGCCTGGAGAGAAAACTCATATACGCAGTATTTT. It codes for CAWRENSYTQYF.

The chain recombines TRBV27 with TRBJ2-1, with D unresolved. Germline V CDR1 and CDR2: MNHEY, SMNVEV (reference sequence). CDR3 length: 17 residues. Trimming removed 3 bases at V and 2 bases at J, with 17 bases between. DNA of the CDR3: TGTGCCAGCAGTTTGCCTAAGAGGCGGCTACCCTACAATGAGCAGTTCTTC. Its protein is CASSLPKRRLPYNEQFF.

The chain employs TRBV18 and TRBJ2-5; 9 bases line up with TRBD2. Per the germline V gene, CDR1 is KGHSH and CDR2 is LQKENI. The CDR3 covers 18 residues. Losses at the gene ends were 1 base for V and 4 bases for J; bases not matched to a gene: 13. CDR3 sequence (DNA): TGTGCCAGCTCACCACGATGGGCGGGAGGGCCGGTGAGAGAGACCCAGTACTTC. Encoded protein: CASSPRWAGGPVRETQYF.

The genes are TRBV27 and TRBJ1-2; 9 bases match TRBD1. Germline-derived CDR1 and CDR2 are MNHEY and SMNVEV (reference sequence). V lost 5 bases to trimming and J lost 1 base; unmatched junction nucleotides: 8. This CDR3 comprises 16 residues. The CDR3 nucleotides are TGTGCCAGCAGTCCCCGGACAGGGGCCCTTAACTATGGCTACACCTTC. It encodes CASSPRTGALNYGYTF.

This chain links TRBV6-1 with TRBJ2-1; TRBD2 matches 9 bases. After removal of 2 bases from V and 4 bases from J, the junction contained 3 bases not matched to a gene. This CDR3 is 15 amino acids long. Per the germline V gene, CDR1 is MNHNS and CDR2 is SASEGT. The CDR3 DNA follows: TGTGCCAGCAGTGAACTTAGCGGGAGTTACAATGAGCAGTTCTTC. It translates to CASSELSGSYNEQFF.